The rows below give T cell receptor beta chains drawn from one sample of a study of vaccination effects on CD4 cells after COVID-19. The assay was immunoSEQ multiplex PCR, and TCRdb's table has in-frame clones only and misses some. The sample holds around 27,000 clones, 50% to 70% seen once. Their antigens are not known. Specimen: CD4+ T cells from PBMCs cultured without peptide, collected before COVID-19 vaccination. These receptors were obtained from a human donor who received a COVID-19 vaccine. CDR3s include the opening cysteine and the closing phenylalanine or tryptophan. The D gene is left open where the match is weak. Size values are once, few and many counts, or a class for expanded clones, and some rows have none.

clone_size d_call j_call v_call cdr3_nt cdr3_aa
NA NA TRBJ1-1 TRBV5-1 TGCGCCAGCAGCGTTAGGGGTTCCTTGAACACTGAAGCTTTCTTT CASSVRGSLNTEAFF
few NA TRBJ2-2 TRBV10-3 TGTGCCATCAGTGTCAGGGGGGAGACCGGGGAGCTGTTTTTT CAISVRGETGELFF
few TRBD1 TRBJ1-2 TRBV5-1 TGCGCCAGCAGCGAACCCGGGACAGCCGTCCGAAGTAACTATGGCTACACCTTC CASSEPGTAVRSNYGYTF
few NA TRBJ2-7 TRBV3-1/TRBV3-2 TGTGCCAGCAGCCGAACAGTCGGTCCCTACGAGCAGTACTTC CASSRTVGPYEQYF
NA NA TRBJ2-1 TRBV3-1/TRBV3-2 TGTGCCAGCAGCCAACAATTCCATGAGCAGTTCTTC CASSQQFHEQFF
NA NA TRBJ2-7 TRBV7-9 TGTGCCAGCAGCTTAAGCTACGAGCAGTACTTC CASSLSYEQYF
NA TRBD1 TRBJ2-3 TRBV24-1 TGTGCCACCGGGACAGCCACAGATACGCAGTATTTT CATGTATDTQYF
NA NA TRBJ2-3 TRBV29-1 TGCAGCGTTGAAGATCGGACAGGCACAGATACGCAGTATTTT CSVEDRTGTDTQYF
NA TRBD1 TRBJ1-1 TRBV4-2 TGTGCCAGCAGCCCTTATCCGGGACAGGGTAGGCCCTTGAACACTGAAGCTTTCTTT CASSPYPGQGRPLNTEAFF
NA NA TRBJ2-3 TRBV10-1 TGCGCCAGCAGTGAGTCTGGTGAAGATACGCAGTATTTT CASSESGEDTQYF
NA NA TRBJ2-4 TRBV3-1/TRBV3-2 TGTGCCAGCAGCCAAGGAACGGGACCGCAAAACATTCAGTACTTC CASSQGTGPQNIQYF
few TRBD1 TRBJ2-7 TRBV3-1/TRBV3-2 TGTGCCAGCAAAAAGATGGACAGGGGGAACGAGCAGTACTTC CASKKMDRGNEQYF
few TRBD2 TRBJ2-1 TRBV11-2 TGTGCCAGCAGCAGATGGACTAGCGGGAGGGCCATCACCGATGAGCAGTTCTTC CASSRWTSGRAITDEQFF
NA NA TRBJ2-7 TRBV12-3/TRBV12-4 TGTGCCAGCAGTTTATCACAGGCCTACGAGCAGTACTTC CASSLSQAYEQYF
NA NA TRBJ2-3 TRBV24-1 TGTGCCACCAGTGAGAGGATTGACGGTACGCAGTATTTT CATSERIDGTQYF
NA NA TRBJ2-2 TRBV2 TGTGCCAGCAGTACCATAGAAGCCGGGGAGCTGTTTTTT CASSTIEAGELFF
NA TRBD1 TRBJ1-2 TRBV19 TGTGCCAGTAGTATAGCGACAGGGGGGAACTATGGCTACACCTTC CASSIATGGNYGYTF
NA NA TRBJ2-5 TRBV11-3 TGTGCCAGCAGCTTAAATTTGTGGGAGACCCAGTACTTC CASSLNLWETQYF
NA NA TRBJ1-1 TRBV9 TGTGCCAGCAGCCCTTGGCCAGGACAGAACTATAAGACTAACACTGAAGCTTTCTTT CASSPWPGQNYKTNTEAFF
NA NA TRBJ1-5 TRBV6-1 TGTGCCAGCAGTTTTCAGGGTACCCAGCCCCAGCATTTT CASSFQGTQPQHF
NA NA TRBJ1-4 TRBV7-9 TGTGCCAGCAGCTTGGGGGGTACAACTAATGAAAAACTGTTTTTT CASSLGGTTNEKLFF
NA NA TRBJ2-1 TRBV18 TGTGCCAGCTCACCACCCTCCAGCTCCTACAATGAGCAGTTCTTC CASSPPSSSYNEQFF
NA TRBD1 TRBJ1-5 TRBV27 TGTGCCAGCAGCGGGGATCCGACAGGGTTGGGCAATCAGCCCCAGCATTTT CASSGDPTGLGNQPQHF
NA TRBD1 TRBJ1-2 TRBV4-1 TGCGCCAGCAGCCCAATCGGACAGGGTGATCTATGGGGGGCCTTC CASSPIGQGDLWGAF
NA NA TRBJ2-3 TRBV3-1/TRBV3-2 TGTGCCAGCAGCCAAGAAGACGTGGTAGATACGCAGTATTTT CASSQEDVVDTQYF
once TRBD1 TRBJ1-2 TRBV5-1 TGCGCCAGCAGCGTGGGGACAGGGTCCTATGGCTACACCTTC CASSVGTGSYGYTF
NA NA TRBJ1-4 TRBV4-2 TGTGCCAGCAGCCAAGGAGGCTTAGGTGAAAAACTGTTTTTT CASSQGGLGEKLFF
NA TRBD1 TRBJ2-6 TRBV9 TGTGCCAGCAGCCCAAGATCCGGGACAGGGGGTGCTGGGGCCAACGTCCTGACTTTC CASSPRSGTGGAGANVLTF
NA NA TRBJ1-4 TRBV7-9 TGTGCCAGCAGCTTAGTTCCCATAGGGAGAAATCATAATGAAAAACTGTTTTTT CASSLVPIGRNHNEKLFF
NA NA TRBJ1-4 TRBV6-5 TGTGCCAGCAGCCAGACAGGCTCGAGGGAAAAACTGTTTTTT CASSQTGSREKLFF
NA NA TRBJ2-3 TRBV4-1 TGCGCCAGCAGCCGCAAAATCACAGATACGCAGTATTTT CASSRKITDTQYF
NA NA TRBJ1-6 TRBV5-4 TGTGCCAGCAGCTTGGAGGCAGGGTATAATTCACCCCTCCACTTT CASSLEAGYNSPLHF
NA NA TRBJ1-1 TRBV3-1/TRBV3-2 TGTGCCAGTGGGGGAGGCCCGAACACTGAAGCTTTCTTT CASGGGPNTEAFF
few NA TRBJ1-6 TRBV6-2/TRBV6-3 TGTGCCAGCAGTTACGTCACACGAGGGGGTTCACCCCTCCACTTT CASSYVTRGGSPLHF
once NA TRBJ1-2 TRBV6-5 TGTGCCAGCACTCAAGGGCAGGGGCATTATGGCTACACCTTC CASTQGQGHYGYTF
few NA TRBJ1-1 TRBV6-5 TGTGCCAGCAGCGCCGAGGGGGTGGGGACTGAAGCTTTCTTT CASSAEGVGTEAFF
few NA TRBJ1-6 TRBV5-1 TGCGCCAGCAGCATAGGGGATGGGTCACCCCTCCACTTT CASSIGDGSPLHF
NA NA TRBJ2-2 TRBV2 TGTGCCAGCAGTGCGAGAGCGAACACCGGGGAGCTGTTTTTT CASSARANTGELFF
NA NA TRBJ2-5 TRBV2 TGTGCCAGCAGTGAAATGGGGCGGGGTGAAGAGACCCAGTACTTC CASSEMGRGEETQYF
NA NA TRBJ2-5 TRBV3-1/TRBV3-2 TGTGCCAGCAGCCAGTTAGGGAAAGAGACCCAGTACTTC CASSQLGKETQYF
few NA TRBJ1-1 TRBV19 TGTGCCAGTAGTATCTCGGGCCCCCGACGGACTGAAGCTTTCTTT CASSISGPRRTEAFF